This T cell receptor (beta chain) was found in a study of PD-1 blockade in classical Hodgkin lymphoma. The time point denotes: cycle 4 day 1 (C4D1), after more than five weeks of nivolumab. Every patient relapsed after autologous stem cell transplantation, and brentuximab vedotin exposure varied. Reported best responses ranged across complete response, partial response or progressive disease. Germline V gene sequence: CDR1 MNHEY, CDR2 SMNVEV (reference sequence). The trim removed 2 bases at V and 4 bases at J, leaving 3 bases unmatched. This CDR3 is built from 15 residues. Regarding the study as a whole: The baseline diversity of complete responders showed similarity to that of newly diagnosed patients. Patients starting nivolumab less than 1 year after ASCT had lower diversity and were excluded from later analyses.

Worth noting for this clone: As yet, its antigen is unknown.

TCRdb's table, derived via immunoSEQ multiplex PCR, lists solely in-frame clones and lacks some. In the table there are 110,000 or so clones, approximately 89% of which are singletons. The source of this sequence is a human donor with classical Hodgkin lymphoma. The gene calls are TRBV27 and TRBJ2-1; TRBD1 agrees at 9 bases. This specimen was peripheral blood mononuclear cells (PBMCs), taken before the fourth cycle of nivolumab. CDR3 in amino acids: CASSLTGGMYNEQFF. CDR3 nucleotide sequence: TGTGCCAGCAGTTTAACAGGGGGCATGTACAATGAGCAGTTCTTC.